The 13 T cell receptor beta chains listed next were all sequenced from one sample in a study of identical twins (dated by TCRdb to 2016 to 2018). Library preparation used 5' RACE. Reads for this sample came from an Illumina HiSeq 2000. Clones were called with MiXCR by TCRdb after fastp trimmed the public reads at Q25, and only in-frame beta chains were retained. Every entry covers one CDR3 protein and lists the most common genes and DNA from its rows. Recorded for this sample are 600,000 to 850,000 distinct CDR3 sequences; roughly 20% of them occurred a single time. Around 13% of the sample comes from the top ten. These data were also reused for a study on T cells expressing NK-cell markers.

Sequences were obtained from PBMCs. These TCRs come from a woman under 30 in good health.

This clonotype was seen a handful of times. The CDR3 spells CASSLSTGEADTQYF. The CDR3 DNA follows: TGTGCCAGCAGCTTATCGACAGGGGAAGCAGATACGCAGTATTTT. J is TRBJ2-3 and V is TRBV7-2, with 8 bases identical to TRBD1. V gave up 2 bases and J gave up 4 bases; unmatched junction bases: 5. The germline CDR1 and CDR2 sequences are SGHTA and FQGNSA. This CDR3 is 15 amino acids long.

J is TRBJ2-3 and V is TRBV7-9; 8 bases fit TRBD2. With V trimmed by 3 bases and J by 0 bases, 5 bases remained unmatched. This CDR3 is built from 16 residues. Germline CDR1 is SEHNR and CDR2 is FQNEAQ (reference sequence). In DNA form, the CDR3 reads TGTGCCAGCAGCTTTGTTGCGGGGGGTAGCACAGATACGCAGTATTTT. This gives the protein CASSFVAGGSTDTQYF.

The V gene is TRBV11-2, the J gene TRBJ2-6, with D unresolved. V was trimmed by 5 bases and J by 0 bases, leaving 23 bases between them. This CDR3 comprises 20 residues. Per germline, CDR1 SGHAT and CDR2 FQNNGV. The CDR3 region is CASSRDQSGRAHSGANVLTF. The CDR3 DNA sequence: TGTGCCAGCAGCCGAGACCAGAGTGGTCGGGCACACTCTGGGGCCAACGTCCTGACTTTC. Full variable domain (missing parts from reference TRBV11-2 and TRBJ2-6): EAGVAQSPRYKIIEKRQSVAFWCNPISGHATLYWYQQILGQGPKLLIQFQNNGVVDDSQLPKDRFSAERLKGVDSTLKIQPAKLEDSAVYLCASSRDQSGRAHSGANVLTFGAGSRLTVL.

This clonotype was found many times. The chain recombines TRBV18 with TRBJ2-1; 9 bases map to TRBD2. The V segment lost 3 bases and the J segment 8 bases; nucleotides outside the gene matches: 8. The CDR3 has 15 amino acids. Germline-derived CDR1 and CDR2 are KGHSH and LQKENI. In nucleotides, the CDR3 is TGTGCCAGCTCACCCGCCGGGACTAGCAACTATGAGCAGTTCTTC. Translation gives CASSPAGTSNYEQFF.

There are a few counts of this clonotype. The chain has TRBV5-1 and TRBJ2-1; 9 bases map to TRBD2. V was clipped by 3 bases and J by 2 bases; unmatched bases: 6. This CDR3 spans 16 amino acids. Germline loops: CDR1 SGHRS, CDR2 YFSETQ. CDR3 loop: CASSSGAGGTYNEQFF. The CDR3 DNA is TGCGCCAGCAGCTCCGGGGCGGGGGGGACCTACAATGAGCAGTTCTTC.

A few counts support this clonotype. J is TRBJ1-2 and V is TRBV25-1; D not certain. Germline CDR1 reads MGHDK; CDR2 reads SYGVNS. V shed 2 bases and J shed 7 bases, with 11 bases lying between them. CDR3 length equals 13 residues. The CDR3 DNA sequence: TGTGCCAGCAGTGAACTAGAAGGTTTTGGCTACACCTTC. It codes for CASSELEGFGYTF.

J is TRBJ2-7 and V is TRBV7-9; no definite D call. Trimming cost V 5 bases and J 7 bases, with 12 bases left between them. The CDR3 contains 12 residues. Per germline, CDR1 SEHNR and CDR2 FQNEAQ (reference sequence). The CDR3 region has the DNA TGTGCCAGCAGCCCTCAACACGGGGAGCAGTACTTC. It specifies CASSPQHGEQYF.

This clonotype was counted only a few times. V is TRBV29-1 and J is TRBJ2-2; possible D gene TRBD1, 6 bases. V shed 7 bases and J shed 7 bases, with 13 bases lying between them. The CDR3 has 12 amino acids. Germline-derived CDR1 and CDR2 are SQVTM and ANQGSEA. The DNA for the CDR3 is TGCAGCGGCCTACAGGGCTTCGGGGAGCTGTTTTTT. It codes for CSGLQGFGELFF.

This clonotype turned up a few times. This chain links TRBV20-1 with TRBJ2-3; D ambiguous. Trimming pared 0 bases from V and 4 bases from J, leaving 14 bases between. The CDR3 spans 15 residues. From germline, CDR1 is DFQATT and CDR2 SNEGSKA (reference sequence). The CDR3 bases are TGCAGTGCTAGAGATCTGGGTTTAGAGGCAGATACGCAGTATTTT. It yields the protein CSARDLGLEADTQYF.

This clonotype was counted ten times or more. The rearrangement joins TRBV10-3 to TRBJ2-5; perhaps TRBD1 as D (5 bases). The CDR3 runs to 13 residues. With 4 bases removed from V and 4 bases from J, the gap between germline ends came to 10 bases. CDR1 and CDR2 from the germline V gene are ENHRY and SYGVKD. The CDR3 DNA sequence: TGTGCCATCAGTGGGGGCGCCGGAGAGACCCAGTACTTC. Protein sequence: CAISGGAGETQYF.

This clonotype was detected a few times. The CDR3 sequence is CASSLVPYANTGELFF. CDR3 coding DNA: TGCGCCAGCAGCTTGGTACCCTACGCGAACACCGGGGAGCTGTTTTTT. V usage is TRBV5-1 and J usage is TRBJ2-2, with D unresolved. V lost 0 bases to trimming and J lost 0 bases, with 9 bases between them. Germline V gene sequence: CDR1 SGHRS, CDR2 YFSETQ. The CDR3 has 16 residues.

This clonotype has a handful of counts. The CDR3 sequence: CATSYWRSRNEQYF. CDR3 nucleotides: TGTGCCACCTCGTACTGGCGATCAAGGAACGAGCAGTACTTC. The V gene is TRBV6-2 or TRBV6-3, the J gene TRBJ2-7; no firm D call. CDR1 and CDR2 (germline): MNHEY, SVGEGT. The V end was cut by 10 bases, the J end by 5 bases, with 21 bases between. CDR3 length equals 14 residues.

The genes are TRBV29-1 and TRBJ2-1; tentative D call: TRBD1 (6 bases). V was clipped by 1 base and J by 9 bases, with 16 bases between them. Germline lookup yields CDR1 SQVTM and CDR2 ANQGSEA. This CDR3 is 14 amino acids long. As DNA, the CDR3 is TGCAGCGTTGAAGGCGCGGCGTTGGACAGTGAGCAGTTCTTC. Amino acid sequence: CSVEGAALDSEQFF.